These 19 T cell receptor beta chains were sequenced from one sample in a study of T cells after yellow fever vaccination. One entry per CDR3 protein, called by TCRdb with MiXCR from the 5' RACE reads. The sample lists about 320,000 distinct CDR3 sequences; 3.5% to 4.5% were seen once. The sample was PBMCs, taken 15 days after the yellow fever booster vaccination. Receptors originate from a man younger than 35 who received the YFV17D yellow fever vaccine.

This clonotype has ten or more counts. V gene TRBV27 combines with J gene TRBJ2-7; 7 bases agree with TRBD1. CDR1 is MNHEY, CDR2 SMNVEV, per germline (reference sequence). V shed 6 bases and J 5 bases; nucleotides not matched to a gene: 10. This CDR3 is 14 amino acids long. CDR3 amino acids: CASSRKTGTDEQYV. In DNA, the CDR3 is TGTGCCAGCAGCCGTAAGACCGGGACAGACGAGCAGTACGTC.

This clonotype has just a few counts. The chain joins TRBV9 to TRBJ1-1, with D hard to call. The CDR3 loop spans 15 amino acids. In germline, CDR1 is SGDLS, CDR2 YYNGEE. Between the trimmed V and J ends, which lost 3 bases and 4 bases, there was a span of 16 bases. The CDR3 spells CASSATVAEGTEAFF. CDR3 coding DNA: TGTGCCAGCAGCGCGACTGTCGCAGAGGGCACTGAAGCTTTCTTT.

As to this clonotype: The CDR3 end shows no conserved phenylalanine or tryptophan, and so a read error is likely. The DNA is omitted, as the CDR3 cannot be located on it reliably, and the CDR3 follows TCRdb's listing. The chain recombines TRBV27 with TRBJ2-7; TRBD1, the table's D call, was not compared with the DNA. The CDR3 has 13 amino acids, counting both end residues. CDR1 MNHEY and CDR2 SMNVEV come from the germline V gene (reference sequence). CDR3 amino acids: CASKILPGQGGLR.

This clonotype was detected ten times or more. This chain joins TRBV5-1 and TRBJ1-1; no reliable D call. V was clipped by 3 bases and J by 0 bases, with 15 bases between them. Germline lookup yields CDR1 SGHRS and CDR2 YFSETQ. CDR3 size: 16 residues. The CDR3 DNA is TGCGCCAGCAGCTCCTGGACGGACCACATGAACACTGAAGCTTTCTTT. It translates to CASSSWTDHMNTEAFF.

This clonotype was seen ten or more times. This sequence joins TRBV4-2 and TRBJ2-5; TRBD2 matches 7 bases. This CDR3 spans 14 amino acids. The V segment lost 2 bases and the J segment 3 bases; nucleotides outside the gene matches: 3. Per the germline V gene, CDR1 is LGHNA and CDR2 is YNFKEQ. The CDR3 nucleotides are TGTGCCAGCAGCCAATGGGCGGGGGAAGAGACCCAGTACTTC. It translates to CASSQWAGEETQYF.

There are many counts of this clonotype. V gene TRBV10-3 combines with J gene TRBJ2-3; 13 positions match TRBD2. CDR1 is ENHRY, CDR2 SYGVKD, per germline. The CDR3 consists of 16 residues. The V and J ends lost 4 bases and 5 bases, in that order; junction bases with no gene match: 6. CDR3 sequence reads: CAISGTSGGLGDTQYF. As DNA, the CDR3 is TGTGCCATCAGTGGGACTAGCGGGGGACTGGGAGATACGCAGTATTTT.

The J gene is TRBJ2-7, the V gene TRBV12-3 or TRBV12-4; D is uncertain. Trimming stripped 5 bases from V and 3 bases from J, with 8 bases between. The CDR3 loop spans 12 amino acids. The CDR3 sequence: CASSPQDYEQYF. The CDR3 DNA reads TGTGCCAGCAGTCCCCAGGACTACGAGCAGTACTTC.

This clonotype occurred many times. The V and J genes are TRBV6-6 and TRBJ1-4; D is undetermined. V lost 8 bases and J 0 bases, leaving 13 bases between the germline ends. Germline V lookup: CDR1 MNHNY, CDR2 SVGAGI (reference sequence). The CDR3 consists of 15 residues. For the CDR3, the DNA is TGTGCCAGCCCACCGGCGGAAGCAACTAATGAAAAACTGTTTTTT. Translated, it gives CASPPAEATNEKLFF.

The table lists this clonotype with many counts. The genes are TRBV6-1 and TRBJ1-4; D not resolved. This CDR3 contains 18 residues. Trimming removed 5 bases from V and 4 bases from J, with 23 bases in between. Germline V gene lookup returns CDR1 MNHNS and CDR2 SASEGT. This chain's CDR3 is CASSWDFRSSAFNEKLFF. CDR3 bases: TGTGCCAGCAGTTGGGATTTTCGTTCGTCCGCCTTTAATGAAAAACTGTTTTTT.

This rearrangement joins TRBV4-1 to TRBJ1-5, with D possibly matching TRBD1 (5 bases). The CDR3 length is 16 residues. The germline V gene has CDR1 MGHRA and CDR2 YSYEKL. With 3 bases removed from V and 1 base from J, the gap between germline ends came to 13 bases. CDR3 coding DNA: TGCGCCAGCAGCCACCGGGACCTCAGGAGCAATCAGCCCCAGCATTTT. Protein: CASSHRDLRSNQPQHF.

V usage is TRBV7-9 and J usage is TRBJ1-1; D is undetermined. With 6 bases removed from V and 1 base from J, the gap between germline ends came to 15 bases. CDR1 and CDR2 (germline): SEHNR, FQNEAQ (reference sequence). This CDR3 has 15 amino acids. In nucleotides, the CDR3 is TGTGCCAGCAGGAGTAGACGGGGAGGGAACACTGAAGCTTTCTTT. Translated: CASRSRRGGNTEAFF.

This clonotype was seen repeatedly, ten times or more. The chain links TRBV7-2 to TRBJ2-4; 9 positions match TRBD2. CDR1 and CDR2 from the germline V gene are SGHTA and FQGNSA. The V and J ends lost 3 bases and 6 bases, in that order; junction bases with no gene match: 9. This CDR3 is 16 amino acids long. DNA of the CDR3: TGTGCCAGCAGCTTTGAGTTTAGCGGGGGACTAAACATTCAGTACTTC. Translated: CASSFEFSGGLNIQYF.

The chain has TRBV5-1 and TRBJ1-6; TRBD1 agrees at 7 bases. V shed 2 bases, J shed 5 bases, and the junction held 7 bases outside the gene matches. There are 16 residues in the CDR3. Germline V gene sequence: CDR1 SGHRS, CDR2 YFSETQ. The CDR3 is CASSLMTGLNNSPLHF. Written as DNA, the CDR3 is TGCGCCAGCAGCTTAATGACAGGGCTTAATAATTCACCCCTCCACTTT. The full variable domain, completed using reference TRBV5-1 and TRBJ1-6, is KAGVTQTPRYLIKTRGQQVTLSCSPISGHRSVSWYQQTPGQGLQFLFEYFSETQRNKGNFPGRFSGRQFSNSRSEMNVSTLELGDSALYLCASSLMTGLNNSPLHFGNGTRLTVT.

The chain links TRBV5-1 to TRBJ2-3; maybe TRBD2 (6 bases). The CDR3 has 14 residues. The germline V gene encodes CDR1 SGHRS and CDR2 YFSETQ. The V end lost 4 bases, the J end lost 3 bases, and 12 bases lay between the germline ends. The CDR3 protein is CASSAGISTDTQYF. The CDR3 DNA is TGCGCCAGCAGCGCGGGGATCTCAACAGATACGCAGTATTTT.

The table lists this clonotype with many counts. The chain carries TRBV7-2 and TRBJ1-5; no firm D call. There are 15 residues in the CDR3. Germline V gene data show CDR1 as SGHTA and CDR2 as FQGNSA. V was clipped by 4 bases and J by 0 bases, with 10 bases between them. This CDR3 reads CASSSLGYSNQPQHF. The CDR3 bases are TGTGCCAGCAGCTCCCTCGGGTATAGCAATCAGCCCCAGCATTTT.

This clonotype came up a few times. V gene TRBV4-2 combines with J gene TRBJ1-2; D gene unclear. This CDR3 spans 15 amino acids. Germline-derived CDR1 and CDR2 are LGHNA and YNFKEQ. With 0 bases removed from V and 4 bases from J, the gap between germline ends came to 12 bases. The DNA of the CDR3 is TGTGCCAGCAGCCAAGATCCCCAAAGCACCTATGGCTACACCTTC. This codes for CASSQDPQSTYGYTF.

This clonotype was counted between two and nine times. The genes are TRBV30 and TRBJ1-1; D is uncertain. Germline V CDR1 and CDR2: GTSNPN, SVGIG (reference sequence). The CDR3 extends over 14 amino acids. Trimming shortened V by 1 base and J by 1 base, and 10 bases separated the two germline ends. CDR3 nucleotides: TGTGCCTGGAGTGGTGCAGGAAGGAACACTGAAGCTTTCTTT. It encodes CAWSGAGRNTEAFF.

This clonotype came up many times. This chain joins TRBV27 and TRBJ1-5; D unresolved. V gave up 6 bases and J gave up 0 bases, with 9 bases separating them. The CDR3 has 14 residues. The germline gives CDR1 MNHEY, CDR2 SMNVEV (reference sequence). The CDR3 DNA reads TGTGCCAGCAGCGAGATTAATAGCAATCAGCCCCAGCATTTT. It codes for CASSEINSNQPQHF.

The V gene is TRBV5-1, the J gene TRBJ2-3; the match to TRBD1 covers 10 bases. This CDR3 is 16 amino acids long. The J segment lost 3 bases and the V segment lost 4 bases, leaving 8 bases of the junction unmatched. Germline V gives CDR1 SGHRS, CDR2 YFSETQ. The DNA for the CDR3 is TGCGCCAGCAGCGCAACCGGGACAGGGGTGACAGATACGCAGTATTTT. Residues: CASSATGTGVTDTQYF.